These T cell receptor beta chains were read from a single sample in a study of CD8 T cells in ankylosing spondylitis. MiXCR was run by TCRdb on the 5' RACE reads, yielding one entry per CDR3 protein. The repertoire holds 100,000 to 150,000 distinct CDR3 sequences, over 6.5% seen once, with 12% in the top ten. The sample comprised blood, either unsorted or a sorted T cell fraction (not recorded which). All receptors come from a male donor with ankylosing spondylitis or in good health (not recorded which). Both conserved end residues are part of each CDR3. D genes are given only for firm matches. The listing skips clone size in some rows; elsewhere it reads once, few, many or a size class.

v_call	d_call	clone_size	j_call	cdr3_aa	cdr3_nt
TRBV29-1	NA	many	TRBJ2-1	CSVEDYPELGPDEQFF	TGCAGCGTTGAAGATTATCCTGAGCTGGGTCCCGATGAGCAGTTCTTC
TRBV20-1	NA	NA	TRBJ2-3	CSARVSSSDTQYF	TGCAGTGCTAGGGTTTCCAGCTCAGATACGCAGTATTTT
TRBV5-1	NA	many	TRBJ2-7	CASSLSTDAYEQYF	TGCGCCAGCAGCTTGTCTACAGATGCCTACGAGCAGTACTTC
TRBV7-6	NA	many	TRBJ2-6	CASSTAERSIFSGANVLTF	TGTGCCAGCAGCACCGCGGAAAGAAGCATTTTCTCTGGGGCCAACGTCCTGACTTTC
TRBV29-1	NA	many	TRBJ1-1	CSTLIPEGVPEAFF	TGCAGCACCTTGATCCCTGAGGGGGTTCCTGAAGCTTTCTTT
TRBV12-3/TRBV12-4	NA	many	TRBJ2-7	CASSLAKSYEQYF	TGTGCCAGCAGTTTAGCGAAGAGCTACGAGCAGTACTTC
TRBV12-3/TRBV12-4	TRBD2	many	TRBJ2-2	CASSLQLAGGPGGELFF	TGTGCCAGCAGTTTACAGCTAGCGGGGGGCCCCGGCGGGGAGCTGTTTTTT
TRBV3-1	TRBD1	few	TRBJ2-6	CASCTPGGAGFSGANVLTF	TGTGCCAGCTGCACTCCAGGGGGCGCTGGGTTTTCTGGGGCCAACGTCCTGACTTTC
TRBV9	NA	many	TRBJ2-1	CASSSQKNEQFF	TGTGCCAGCAGCTCACAGAAAAATGAGCAGTTCTTC
TRBV5-1	NA	many	TRBJ2-7	CASSLSGQSTREQYF	TGCGCCAGCAGCTTGTCGGGACAAAGTACGAGGGAGCAGTACTTC
TRBV7-3	NA	many	TRBJ2-2	CASSLMSGAGELFF	TGTGCCAGCAGCTTAATGTCAGGCGCCGGGGAGCTGTTTTTT
TRBV5-1	NA	many	TRBJ1-3	CASSLRPGSGNTIYF	TGCGCCAGCAGCCTCCGGCCGGGGTCTGGAAACACCATATATTTT
TRBV7-2	TRBD1	many	TRBJ2-7	CASTPERRDSSYEQYF	TGTGCCAGCACCCCTGAACGCCGGGACAGCTCCTACGAGCAGTACTTC
TRBV20-1	NA	many	TRBJ1-1	CSAQLRGEGTEAFF	TGCAGTGCTCAGCTCCGGGGCGAGGGAACTGAAGCTTTCTTT
TRBV20-1	TRBD2	many	TRBJ2-1	CSARDPAQREHRDNEQFF	TGCAGTGCTAGAGATCCGGCGCAGCGGGAGCATAGGGACAATGAGCAGTTCTTC
TRBV25-1	TRBD1	NA	TRBJ1-1	CASSEYWAGGLAEAFF	TGTGCCAGCAGTGAATATTGGGCAGGGGGCTTGGCTGAAGCTTTCTTT
TRBV19	NA	few	TRBJ1-5	CASIMKGTGRNQPQHF	TGTGCCAGTATAATGAAAGGGACGGGGAGGAATCAGCCCCAGCATTTT
TRBV5-1	NA	many	TRBJ2-1	CASSLVAGISNEQFF	TGCGCCAGCAGCTTGGTCGCGGGAATCAGCAATGAGCAGTTCTTC
TRBV18	TRBD1	many	TRBJ1-1	CASSPGTATEAFF	TGTGCCAGCTCACCTGGGACAGCGACTGAAGCTTTCTTT
TRBV18	NA	many	TRBJ2-1	CASSPQGNNEQFF	TGTGCCAGCTCACCACAGGGGAACAATGAGCAGTTCTTC
TRBV18	NA	many	TRBJ2-7	CASSPRNYEQYF	TGTGCCAGCTCACCGCGGAATTACGAGCAGTACTTC
TRBV19	NA	many	TRBJ1-5	CASSDEGHSNQPQHF	TGTGCCAGTAGTGATGAGGGCCATAGCAATCAGCCCCAGCATTTT
TRBV29-1	NA	many	TRBJ2-1	CSARGGSYNEQFF	TGCAGCGCCAGGGGGGGCTCCTACAATGAGCAGTTCTTC
TRBV7-8	TRBD2	many	TRBJ2-1	CASSLLSREISEQFF	TGTGCCAGCAGCTTACTCTCGCGGGAGATTTCTGAGCAGTTCTTC
TRBV29-1	TRBD1	many	TRBJ2-7	CSGRTGAYEQYF	TGCAGCGGAAGGACAGGGGCCTACGAGCAGTACTTC
TRBV10-3	NA	many	TRBJ2-4	CAISEPGEDIQYF	TGTGCCATCAGTGAGCCAGGGGAGGACATTCAGTACTTC
TRBV11-1	TRBD1	NA	TRBJ2-7	CASSSATGQGGYNYEQYF	TGTGCCAGCAGCTCAGCTACGGGACAGGGGGGTTACAACTACGAGCAGTACTTC
TRBV29-1	NA	many	TRBJ2-7	CSFSTPLAYEQYF	TGCAGCTTCTCGACCCCGCTAGCCTACGAGCAGTACTTC
TRBV28	NA	many	TRBJ1-2	CASSLPTYGGEGGGYTF	TGTGCCAGCAGTTTACCCACCTACGGCGGGGAGGGTGGTGGCTACACCTTC
TRBV18	NA	many	TRBJ2-5	CASSPSTVQETQYF	TGTGCCAGCTCACCGTCGACAGTCCAAGAGACCCAGTACTTC
TRBV19	NA	many	TRBJ1-2	CASSPRYANYGYTF	TGTGCCAGTAGTCCTCGGTATGCGAACTATGGCTACACCTTC
TRBV18	NA	NA	TRBJ1-2	CASSPVEGFYEGWTF	TGTGCCAGCTCACCGGTGGAAGGATTCTATGAGGGTTGGACCTTC
TRBV27	NA	many	TRBJ2-7	CASSSGDSYEQYF	TGTGCCAGCAGTTCTGGCGACAGCTACGAGCAGTACTTC
TRBV7-2	TRBD2	many	TRBJ2-1	CASSLAPSGNNNEQFF	TGTGCCAGCAGCTTAGCCCCTAGCGGGAATAATAATGAGCAGTTCTTC
TRBV29-1	TRBD1	many	TRBJ2-7	CSVEGTGYSYEQYF	TGCAGCGTCGAAGGGACAGGGTATTCCTACGAGCAGTACTTC
TRBV6-6	NA	many	TRBJ2-1	CASSYIQYSEQFF	TGTGCCAGCAGTTACATCCAATACAGTGAGCAGTTCTTC
TRBV28	NA	many	TRBJ2-4	CASRTQGYIQYF	TGTGCCAGCAGGACGCAGGGCTACATTCAGTACTTC
TRBV30	NA	NA	TRBJ2-4	CAWSVGGLAKNIQYF	TGTGCCTGGAGTGTGGGAGGTCTAGCCAAAAACATTCAGTACTTC
TRBV7-9	TRBD1	many	TRBJ1-1	CASSPRTGSENTEAFF	TGTGCCAGCAGCCCCCGGACAGGGTCGGAGAACACTGAAGCTTTCTTT
TRBV6-2/TRBV6-3	NA	many	TRBJ1-2	CASSYRGGWDTF	TGTGCCAGCAGTTACCGGGGCGGCTGGGACACCTTC
TRBV5-1	TRBD1	few	TRBJ2-3	CASSAGQGVTDTQYF	TGCGCCAGCAGCGCCGGACAGGGGGTCACAGATACGCAGTATTTT
TRBV7-2	NA	many	TRBJ1-5	CASRRGSALNQPQHF	TGTGCCAGCAGGCGAGGGAGTGCACTTAATCAGCCCCAGCATTTT
TRBV24-1	TRBD1	many	TRBJ2-1	CATSETSGTDNNEQFF	TGTGCCACCAGTGAAACATCCGGGACAGATAACAATGAGCAGTTCTTC
TRBV11-1	NA	few	TRBJ2-2	CASSHPRGRSQNTGELFF	TGTGCCAGCAGCCACCCCCGAGGCAGGAGCCAGAACACCGGGGAGCTGTTTTTT
TRBV12-3/TRBV12-4	TRBD1	many	TRBJ2-1	CASSLGQGANNEQFF	TGTGCCAGCAGTTTAGGGCAGGGGGCGAATAATGAGCAGTTCTTC
TRBV28	TRBD2	many	TRBJ2-1	CASTGTSRSNEQFF	TGTGCCAGCACCGGGACTAGCCGGTCCAATGAGCAGTTCTTC
TRBV20-1	NA	many	TRBJ2-1	CSGAIGNEQFF	TGCAGTGGTGCGATAGGGAATGAGCAGTTCTTC
TRBV18	NA	many	TRBJ2-7	CASSPGASYEQYF	TGTGCCAGCTCACCAGGGGCTAGCTACGAGCAGTACTTC
TRBV18	TRBD1	many	TRBJ2-7	CASSQDRDSEQYF	TGTGCCAGCTCTCAGGACAGGGACAGCGAGCAGTACTTC
TRBV12-3/TRBV12-4	TRBD1	many	TRBJ2-7	CASSPRRGLEQYF	TGTGCCAGCAGTCCTCGTAGGGGGCTCGAGCAGTACTTC
TRBV12-3/TRBV12-4	NA	many	TRBJ2-1	CASSSWTADSNEQFF	TGTGCCAGCAGTTCCTGGACAGCCGATTCAAATGAGCAGTTCTTC
TRBV29-1	TRBD1	many	TRBJ2-7	CSVQIGTGFSEQYF	TGCAGCGTCCAGATCGGGACAGGGTTCTCCGAGCAGTACTTC
TRBV7-8	TRBD2	NA	TRBJ2-1	CASSLEGLAGAREQFF	TGTGCCAGCAGCTTAGAGGGACTAGCGGGAGCAAGGGAGCAGTTCTTC
TRBV5-1	TRBD1	few	TRBJ1-4	CASSLVGTGEEKLFF	TGCGCCAGCAGCTTGGTTGGGACAGGGGAGGAAAAACTGTTTTTT
TRBV20-1	NA	many	TRBJ2-1	CSARWNYLSYNEQFF	TGCAGTGCTAGGTGGAACTACCTATCCTACAATGAGCAGTTCTTC
TRBV10-3	TRBD1	many	TRBJ2-2	CAISGQGDADGELFF	TGTGCCATCAGCGGACAGGGGGACGCGGACGGGGAGCTGTTTTTT
TRBV10-3	NA	many	TRBJ2-7	CAITKDYEQYF	TGTGCCATCACCAAGGACTACGAGCAGTACTTC
TRBV20-1	NA	many	TRBJ2-4	CSARTGTSDIQYF	TGCAGTGCCCGAACCGGGACATCCGACATTCAGTACTTC
TRBV7-9	TRBD2	many	TRBJ2-3	CASSFFRTSGSTDTQYF	TGTGCCAGCAGCTTCTTTCGGACTAGCGGCTCCACAGATACGCAGTATTTT